This T cell receptor beta chain was captured in a study of cytomegalovirus exposure and HLA in healthy donors. Findings of the study overall: Productive status was seen about 87% or about 30% of the time for most TCR beta V segments in an earlier analysis. Roughly uniform depth of sequencing across donors was assumed in presence/absence analyses. Among TCR beta chains of equal frequency, HLA-associated ones were more clonally expanded in a later analysis. Sequencing likely produced, as an artifact, a cluster of highly shared sequence variants.

60 Vbeta and 13 Jbeta primers were used in PCR. Here immunoSEQ multiplex PCR was the method, and the copy in TCRdb shows in-frame clones only, minus some. The sample includes fewer than 200,000 clones, around 87% seen only once; the top ten take approximately 1.1%. This CDR3 has 11 residues. Germline V gene lookup returns CDR1 SEHNR and CDR2 FQNEAQ (reference sequence). The V end lost 3 bases, the J end lost 4 bases, and 3 bases lay between the germline ends. To note about this clone: Its antigen is undetermined. The sample has other DNA sequences that encode this CDR3 too.

This TCR was recovered from a boy between 2 and 15 years old in good health and CMV-seronegative. Sequencing was carried out using PBMCs. The V and J genes are TRBV7-9 and TRBJ1-1; D not certain. The CDR3 protein is CASSLSTEAFF. The DNA of the CDR3 is TGTGCCAGCAGCTTGAGCACTGAAGCTTTCTTT.